What follows are 5 T cell receptor beta chains derived from one specimen sequenced in a study of metastatic and nonmetastatic thyroid tumors. Not a single patient had been given any form of treatment at any point before undergoing thyroid surgery. Through MiXCR, TCRdb re-clonotyped the PCR reads. Of approximately 16,000 clones in the sample, about 30% were seen once. The sequenced material came from tumor tissue. The origin of the receptors is a male donor with papillary thyroid cancer or a benign thyroid nodule (not recorded which). Some clones in this sample may be carry-over from other donors' samples.

The rearrangement joins TRBV5-1 to TRBJ2-7, with D tentatively TRBD1 or TRBD2 (5 bases each). Germline V gives CDR1 SGHRS, CDR2 YFSETQ. The length of the CDR3 is 15 residues. Trimming removed 4 bases at V and 3 bases at J, with 17 bases between. The CDR3 nucleotides read TGCGCCAGCAGCCCTGCCGGGACCCCAAACTACGAGCAGTACTTC. Its protein product is CASSPAGTPNYEQYF.

Note on this clone: This may stem from a read error, because a much larger clone lies one nucleotide away. V is TRBV28 and J is TRBJ2-4, with D unclear. This CDR3 contains 15 residues. CDR1 MDHEN and CDR2 SYDVKM come from the germline V gene. As DNA, the CDR3 is TGTGCCAGCAGCAAACGACAAGGGTTCAAAAACACTCAGTACTTC. It codes for CASSKRQGFKNTQYF.

By its share, this clone is medium-sized. This rearrangement joins TRBV19 to TRBJ2-1, with a weak D call TRBD1 (6 bases). The CDR3 length is 18 residues. V lost 5 bases to trimming and J lost 5 bases, with 25 bases between them. Germline-derived CDR1 and CDR2 are LNHDA and SQIVND (reference sequence). The CDR3 spells CASSADRIQGYLNNEQFF. The DNA for the CDR3 is TGTGCCAGTAGTGCCGACAGGATCCAGGGGTACCTAAACAATGAGCAGTTCTTC. Using reference TRBV19 and TRBJ2-1 for the parts outside the CDR3, the full variable domain is DGGITQSPKYLFRKEGQNVTLSCEQNLNHDAMYWYRQDPGQGLRLIYYSQIVNDFQKGDIAEGYSVSREKKESFPLTVTSAQKNPTAFYLCASSADRIQGYLNNEQFFGPGTRLTVL.

This clone has only a few counts. The rearrangement links TRBV6-5 to TRBJ2-7, with TRBD1 as a possible D gene (6 bases). Germline lookup yields CDR1 MNHEY and CDR2 SVGAGI. CDR3 length equals 15 residues. Trimming removed 2 bases at V and 2 bases at J, with 13 bases between. Here the CDR3 reads CASSYGRDITYEQYF. As DNA, the CDR3 is TGTGCCAGCAGTTACGGCCGGGACATTACCTACGAGCAGTACTTC.

This clone was observed a few times. The chain combines TRBV19 with TRBJ2-7; D unclear. This CDR3 region has 13 residues. The germline V gene has CDR1 LNHDA and CDR2 SQIVND (reference sequence). Trimming took 4 bases from V and 0 from J, leaving 7 bases between them. This CDR3 is CASSNSNSYEQYF. For the CDR3, the DNA is TGTGCCAGTAGTAACAGTAACTCCTACGAGCAGTACTTC.